This T cell receptor (beta chain) was documented in a study of cytomegalovirus exposure and HLA in healthy donors. Points from the study as a whole: Fewer N-insertions than the roughly 670-donor mean were reportedly shown by an Asian-associated ancestry cluster in a later analysis. Sequencing depth roughly uniform across donors was assumed in presence/absence analyses.

With respect to this clone: No antigen is known for it.

With 60 Vbeta and 13 Jbeta primers, the PCR was carried out. Profiling relied on immunoSEQ multiplex PCR, and the TCRdb table lists in-frame clones only, not all of them. Of about 83,000 clones in the sample, approximately 75% were seen once. V was clipped by 4 bases and J by 3 bases; unmatched bases: 8. This CDR3 region has 16 residues. From germline, CDR1 is SGHTA and CDR2 FQGNSA. Sequencing was done on a sample of PBMCs. The clonotype comes from a man between 60 and 75 years old in good health and CMV-seronegative. This chain joins TRBV7-2 and TRBJ2-1, with 8 bases lining up with TRBD2. In nucleotides, the CDR3 is TGTGCCAGCAGCTCCCAGCGGGGGACACTCTACAATGAGCAGTTCTTC. Its translation: CASSSQRGTLYNEQFF.